This is a list of T cell receptor beta chains from one sample in a study of cytomegalovirus exposure and HLA in healthy donors. Some clones are missing from TCRdb's copy, which holds only in-frame ones; the method was immunoSEQ multiplex PCR. This table holds approximately 150,000 clones, about 70% found once. The sequencing input was PBMCs. These receptor sequences come from a woman between 40 and 55 years old in good health and CMV-seronegative. CDR3s include the opening cysteine and the closing phenylalanine or tryptophan. A D gene is named only where the DNA matches it firmly. Clone sizes are given selectively: once, few, many, or a class where the clone is expanded.

V gene	clone size	J gene	D gene	CDR3 protein	CDR3 DNA
TRBV28	-	TRBJ2-7	TRBD2	CASSFRLAGDSKQYF	TGTGCCAGCAGTTTTCGACTAGCGGGGGACTCTAAGCAGTACTTC
TRBV19	-	TRBJ1-1	-	CASSEYANTEAFF	TGTGCCAGTAGTGAGTATGCGAACACTGAAGCTTTCTTT
TRBV27	-	TRBJ2-3	-	CASSSLQGGTDTQYF	TGTGCCAGCAGTTCCCTCCAGGGTGGAACAGATACGCAGTATTTT
TRBV18	-	TRBJ2-6	TRBD2	CASSSAGAGANVLTF	TGTGCCAGCTCATCAGCGGGGGCTGGGGCCAACGTCCTGACTTTC
TRBV4-1	-	TRBJ1-2	-	CASSQPRVSNYGYTF	TGCGCCAGCAGCCAACCCAGGGTGTCGAACTATGGCTACACCTTC
TRBV6-1	once	TRBJ2-1	TRBD1	CASSENTGGYNEQFF	TGTGCCAGCAGTGAAAATACAGGGGGGTACAATGAGCAGTTCTTC
TRBV5-1	few	TRBJ1-3	TRBD1	CASSLMTGASSGNTIYF	TGCGCCAGCAGCTTGATGACAGGGGCCAGCTCTGGAAACACCATATATTTT
TRBV18	-	TRBJ2-7	TRBD1	CASSRPGTGVYEQYF	TGTGCCAGCTCTCGCCCTGGGACAGGCGTCTACGAGCAGTACTTC
TRBV30	-	TRBJ1-6	TRBD1	CASEPGQVESPLHF	TGTGCCTCCGAACCGGGACAGGTGGAATCACCCCTCCACTTT
TRBV2	-	TRBJ2-4	TRBD2	CASSEALAGSNIQYF	TGTGCCAGCAGTGAAGCGTTAGCGGGGAGCAACATTCAGTACTTC
TRBV5-4	few	TRBJ2-3	-	CASSLGGTSTDTQYF	TGTGCCAGCAGCTTAGGCGGGACTAGCACAGATACGCAGTATTTT
TRBV1	-	TRBJ2-1	-	CTSSQLRDIPYNEQFF	TGCACCAGCAGCCAACTCCGGGACATTCCGTACAATGAGCAGTTCTTC
TRBV6-5	-	TRBJ2-5	-	CASSYSGPTMGTQYF	TGTGCCAGCAGTTATTCAGGTCCTACAATGGGGACCCAGTACTTC
TRBV5-1	-	TRBJ2-7	TRBD1	CASSLQGLGEQYF	TGCGCCAGCAGCTTACAGGGGTTAGGGGAGCAGTACTTC
TRBV4-2	-	TRBJ2-1	TRBD2	CASSQEAGGVWNEQFF	TGTGCCAGCAGCCAAGAAGCGGGAGGAGTATGGAATGAGCAGTTCTTC
TRBV5-1	-	TRBJ2-2	TRBD1	CASSTGQLTGELFF	TGCGCCAGCAGCACGGGACAGCTGACCGGGGAGCTGTTTTTT